The present T cell receptor (beta chain) was sequenced within a study of technical replicates of blood from several donors. TCRdb keeps only in-frame clones here, not all; method: immunoSEQ multiplex PCR. The repertoire holds about 70,000 clones, with approximately 97% as singletons. The sequence was collected from a human donor in good health. The sample taken for sequencing was T cells isolated from PBMCs.

CDR3 DNA sequence: TGCGCCAGCAGTATTACACGACTAGCGGGAGGTCCGAACCTTTACAATGAGCAGTTCTTC. It is translated as CASSITRLAGGPNLYNEQFF. The J gene is TRBJ2-1, the V gene TRBV10-1, with 13 positions matching TRBD2. There are 20 residues in the CDR3. Germline CDR1 and CDR2: WNHNN and SYGVQD (reference sequence). Trimming took 5 bases from V and 4 from J; bases not matched to a gene: 17.